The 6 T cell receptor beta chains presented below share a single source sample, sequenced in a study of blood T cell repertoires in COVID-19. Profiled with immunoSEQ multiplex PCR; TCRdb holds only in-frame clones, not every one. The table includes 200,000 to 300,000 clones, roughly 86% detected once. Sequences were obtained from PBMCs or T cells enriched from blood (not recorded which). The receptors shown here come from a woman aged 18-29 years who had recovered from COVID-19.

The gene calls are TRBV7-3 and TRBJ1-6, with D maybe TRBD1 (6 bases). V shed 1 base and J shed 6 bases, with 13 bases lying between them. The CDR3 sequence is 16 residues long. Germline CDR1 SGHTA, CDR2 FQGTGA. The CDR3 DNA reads TGTGCCAGCAGCTTAAGAGCGCCAGGGGCTAATTCACCCCTCCACTTT. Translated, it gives CASSLRAPGANSPLHF. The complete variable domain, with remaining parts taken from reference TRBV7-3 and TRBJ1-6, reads GAGVSQTPSNKVTEKGKYVELRCDPISGHTALYWYRQSLGQGPEFLIYFQGTGAADDSGLPNDRFFAVRPEGSVSTLKIQRTERGDSAVYLCASSLRAPGANSPLHFGNGTRLTVT.

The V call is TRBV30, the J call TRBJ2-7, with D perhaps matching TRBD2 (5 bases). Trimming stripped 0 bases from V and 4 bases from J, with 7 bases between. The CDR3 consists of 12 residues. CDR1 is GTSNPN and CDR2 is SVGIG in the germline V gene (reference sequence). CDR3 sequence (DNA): TGTGCCTGGAGTGTACTAGGGTACGAGCAGTACTTC. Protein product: CAWSVLGYEQYF.

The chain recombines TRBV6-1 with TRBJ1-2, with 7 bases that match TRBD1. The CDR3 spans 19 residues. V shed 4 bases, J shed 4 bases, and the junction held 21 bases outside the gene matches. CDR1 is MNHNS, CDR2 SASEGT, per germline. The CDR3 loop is CASSGPIKGEWGQFYGYTF. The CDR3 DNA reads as TGTGCCAGCAGTGGACCCATCAAGGGGGAATGGGGACAGTTCTATGGCTACACCTTC.

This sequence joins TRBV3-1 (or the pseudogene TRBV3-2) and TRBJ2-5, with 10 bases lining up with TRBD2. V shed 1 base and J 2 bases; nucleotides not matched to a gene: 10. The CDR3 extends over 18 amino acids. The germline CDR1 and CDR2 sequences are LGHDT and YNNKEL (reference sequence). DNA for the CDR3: TGTGCCAGCAGCCAAGGGGCGACTAGCGGGCCTCTTCAAGAGACCCAGTACTTC. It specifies CASSQGATSGPLQETQYF.

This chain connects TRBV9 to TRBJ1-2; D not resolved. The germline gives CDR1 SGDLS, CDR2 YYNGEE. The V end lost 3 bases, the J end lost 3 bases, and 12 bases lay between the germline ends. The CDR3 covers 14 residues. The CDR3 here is CASSAAGSYYGYTF. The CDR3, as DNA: TGTGCCAGCAGCGCAGCAGGCTCCTACTATGGCTACACCTTC. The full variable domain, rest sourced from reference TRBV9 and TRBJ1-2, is DSGVTQTPKHLITATGQRVTLRCSPRSGDLSVYWYQQSLDQGLQFLIQYYNGEERAKGNILERFSAQQFPDLHSELNLSSLELGDSALYFCASSAAGSYYGYTFGSGTRLTVV.

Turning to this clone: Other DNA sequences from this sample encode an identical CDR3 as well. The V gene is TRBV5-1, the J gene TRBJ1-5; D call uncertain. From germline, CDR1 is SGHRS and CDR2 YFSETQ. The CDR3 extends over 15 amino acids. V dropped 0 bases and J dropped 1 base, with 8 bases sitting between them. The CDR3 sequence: CASSLAGVSNQPQHF. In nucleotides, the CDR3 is TGCGCCAGCAGCTTGGCCGGGGTGAGCAATCAGCCCCAGCATTTT.